Below are 20 T cell receptor beta chains sequenced from a single sample in a study of blood T cell repertoires in COVID-19. Repertoires were generated with immunoSEQ multiplex PCR, while TCRdb's copy carries only in-frame clones and drops some. The sample has 150,000 to 200,000 clones; about nine tenths are singletons. The sequenced sample consisted of peripheral blood. The receptors shown here come from a man aged 55 to 69 with acute or convalescent COVID-19.

The V and J genes are TRBV5-4 and TRBJ1-2; TRBD1 aligns across 8 bases. Germline CDR1 SGHNT, CDR2 YYREEE (reference sequence). The CDR3 is 13 amino acids. The V and J ends lost 4 bases and 8 bases, in that order; junction bases with no gene match: 7. CDR3 region: CASSLIRGPGYTF. In nucleotides, the CDR3 is TGTGCCAGCAGCCTCATCAGGGGGCCCGGCTACACCTTC.

This chain connects TRBV6-2 or TRBV6-3 to TRBJ1-6, with D unclear. The CDR3 spans 15 residues. With 5 bases removed from V and 8 bases from J, the gap between germline ends came to 16 bases. The V gene's germline CDR1 is MNHEY and CDR2 SVGEGT. DNA for the CDR3: TGTGCCAGCAGTCCACACCAGGCCTACGATTCACCCCTCCACTTT. Its translation: CASSPHQAYDSPLHF.

This clone was detected only once. This chain connects TRBV19 to TRBJ2-5; D is perhaps TRBD2 (6 bases). V was trimmed by 10 bases and J by 1 base, leaving 13 bases between them. This CDR3 spans 13 amino acids. Germline CDR1 reads LNHDA; CDR2 reads SQIVND (reference sequence). The CDR3 spells CATAGNIQETQYF. The CDR3 coding sequence is TGTGCCACTGCGGGGAATATCCAAGAGACCCAGTACTTC.

The V and J genes are TRBV7-9 and TRBJ1-2; no reliable D call. CDR1 SEHNR and CDR2 FQNEAQ come from the germline V gene (reference sequence). The CDR3 runs 12 residues. Between the trimmed V and J ends, which lost 1 base and 12 bases, there was a span of 12 bases. CDR3 in amino acids: CASSLVDSSNTF. The CDR3 bases are TGTGCCAGCAGCTTAGTTGATAGCAGCAACACCTTC.

The CDR3 reads CASSLILTDTQYF. CDR3 DNA sequence: TGTGCCAGCAGCTTAATTCTCACAGATACGCAGTATTTT. The V gene is TRBV11-2, the J gene TRBJ2-3; unclear D gene. V gave up 2 bases and J gave up 2 bases, with 5 bases separating them. The CDR3 spans 13 residues. Germline V lookup: CDR1 SGHAT, CDR2 FQNNGV.

CDR3 protein: CASSYWPGDQETQYF. In nucleotides, the CDR3 is TGTGCCAGCAGTTACTGGCCAGGGGACCAAGAGACCCAGTACTTC. The V and J genes are TRBV6-2 or TRBV6-3 and TRBJ2-5; TRBD1 is a possible D gene (6 bases). The CDR3 sequence is 15 residues long. Germline V gene sequence: CDR1 MNHEY, CDR2 SVGEGT. V dropped 1 base and J dropped 0 bases, with 9 bases sitting between them.

V is TRBV15 and J is TRBJ2-7, with D tentatively TRBD2 (7 bases). V shed 5 bases and J shed 7 bases, with 18 bases lying between them. This CDR3 is 14 amino acids long. CDR1 and CDR2 (germline): LNHNV, YYDKDF (reference sequence). Written as DNA, the CDR3 is TGTGCCACCAGCGTAGGACGGGGGGCCGGGGAGCAGTACGTC. It yields the protein CATSVGRGAGEQYV.

V usage is TRBV5-1 and J usage is TRBJ1-2; unclear D gene. Germline V gene sequence: CDR1 SGHRS, CDR2 YFSETQ. The V end was cut by 0 bases, the J end by 3 bases, with 12 bases between. The CDR3 contains 15 residues. CDR3 amino acids: CASSLEAGTYYGYTF. The DNA of the CDR3 is TGCGCCAGCAGCTTGGAGGCAGGCACGTACTATGGCTACACCTTC.

This chain joins TRBV4-3 and TRBJ2-2; D ambiguous. The CDR3 contains 14 residues. CDR1 is LGHNA and CDR2 is YSLEER in the germline V gene. Trimming took off 1 base at V and 7 bases at J, with 10 bases between the two ends. The CDR3 reads CASSQVQNGGELFF. CDR3 coding DNA: TGCGCCAGCAGCCAAGTCCAAAACGGCGGGGAGCTGTTTTTT.

V is TRBV6-1 and J is TRBJ2-7, with a possible D match to TRBD2 (7 bases). Germline CDR1 is MNHNS and CDR2 is SASEGT. V shed 2 bases and J shed 5 bases, with 10 bases lying between them. This CDR3 comprises 13 residues. CDR3 sequence (DNA): TGTGCCAGCAGTGAAAGGGGGGGCAACGAGCAGTACGTC. This translates into CASSERGGNEQYV.

The rearrangement uses TRBV15 and TRBJ1-2; D possibly corresponds to TRBD1 (6 bases). CDR1 LNHNV and CDR2 YYDKDF come from the germline V gene (reference sequence). V lost 5 bases to trimming and J lost 4 bases, with 14 bases between them. The CDR3 consists of 14 residues. CDR3 residues: CATSGQGSRYGYTF. The CDR3 coding sequence is TGTGCCACCAGCGGGCAGGGGTCCCGCTATGGCTACACCTTC.

CDR3 residues: CASSWTGVLNQPQHF. The CDR3 region has the DNA TGTGCCAGCAGTTGGACAGGGGTTCTCAATCAGCCCCAGCATTTT. V is TRBV27 and J is TRBJ1-5; the match to TRBD1 covers 9 bases. J lost 3 bases, V lost 4 bases, and 4 bases had no gene match. The germline gives CDR1 MNHEY, CDR2 SMNVEV (reference sequence). This CDR3 is 15 amino acids long.

The CDR3 sequence: CASSAGTGHEKLFF. CDR3 nucleotide sequence: TGCGCCAGCAGCGCCGGGACAGGGCATGAAAAACTGTTTTTT. V gene TRBV5-1 combines with J gene TRBJ1-4, with TRBD1 matching 9 bases. CDR1 SGHRS and CDR2 YFSETQ come from the germline V gene. This CDR3 is built from 14 residues. The trim removed 4 bases at V and 6 bases at J, leaving 4 bases unmatched.

This rearrangement joins TRBV9 to TRBJ1-2; D perhaps matches TRBD1 (6 bases). In germline, CDR1 is SGDLS, CDR2 YYNGEE. The CDR3 consists of 16 residues. V lost 3 bases and J lost 0, with 15 bases in between. CDR3 amino acids: CASSDPQGLANYGYTF. The CDR3 DNA reads TGTGCCAGCAGCGACCCACAGGGATTAGCTAACTATGGCTACACCTTC. The full variable domain, completed using reference TRBV9 and TRBJ1-2, is DSGVTQTPKHLITATGQRVTLRCSPRSGDLSVYWYQQSLDQGLQFLIQYYNGEERAKGNILERFSAQQFPDLHSELNLSSLELGDSALYFCASSDPQGLANYGYTFGSGTRLTVV.

This clone was observed a single time. This chain joins TRBV29-1 and TRBJ2-7; D may be TRBD1 (6 bases). The V gene lost 3 bases and the J gene lost 0 bases, with 15 bases spanning the gap. The germline gives CDR1 SQVTM, CDR2 ANQGSEA. The CDR3 runs 15 residues. CDR3 coding DNA: TGCAGCGTTGACGTCAGGACAGCATACTCCTACGAGCAGTACTTC. Translation gives CSVDVRTAYSYEQYF.

The rearrangement uses TRBV19 and TRBJ1-5; 8 nucleotides match TRBD1. Germline CDR1 and CDR2: LNHDA and SQIVND (reference sequence). V lost 5 bases, J lost 7 bases, and 4 bases stayed unmatched. This CDR3 contains 13 residues. The CDR3 nucleotides are TGTGCCAGTAGTGACAGGGGACTGCAGCCCCAGCATTTT. Protein: CASSDRGLQPQHF.

About this clone: This sample includes further DNA sequences coding for the same CDR3. This chain uses TRBV18 with TRBJ2-6, with a weak D call TRBD1 (5 bases). The CDR3 sequence is 16 residues long. Trimming took 6 bases from V and 0 from J, leaving 12 bases between them. In germline, CDR1 is KGHSH, CDR2 LQKENI. For the CDR3, the DNA is TGTGCCAGCTCCCCCAGTAGGGGCTCTGGGGCCAACGTCCTGACTTTC. Amino acids: CASSPSRGSGANVLTF.

The chain has TRBV18 and TRBJ1-2, with D perhaps TRBD1 (5 bases). The V end was cut by 3 bases, the J end by 4 bases, with 9 bases between. The CDR3 runs 13 residues. Germline CDR1 KGHSH, CDR2 LQKENI. CDR3 nucleotides: TGTGCCAGCTCACCCGGGGGAATCTATGGCTACACCTTC. Its translation is CASSPGGIYGYTF. The whole variable domain, remainder taken from reference TRBV18 and TRBJ1-2, is NAGVMQNPRHLVRRRGQEARLRCSPMKGHSHVYWYRQLPEEGLKFMVYLQKENIIDESGMPKERFSAEFPKEGPSILRIQQVVRGDSAAYFCASSPGGIYGYTFGSGTRLTVV.

This clone has only one observation. V and J are TRBV19 and TRBJ1-1; TRBD1 agrees at 8 bases. The CDR3 totals 17 residues. Trimming took 3 bases from V and 7 from J; bases not matched to a gene: 16. In germline, CDR1 is LNHDA, CDR2 SQIVND (reference sequence). CDR3 coding DNA: TGTGCCAGTAGTATTGGGCGAAGGGCAGGGGGCGCGGGTGAAGCTTTCTTT. It yields the protein CASSIGRRAGGAGEAFF.

The chain recombines TRBV18 with TRBJ1-4; unclear D gene. The germline gives CDR1 KGHSH, CDR2 LQKENI. The CDR3 spans 14 residues. V lost 7 bases and J 3 bases, leaving 12 bases between the germline ends. The CDR3 DNA reads TGTGCCAGCTGTTCGACATCCTCTAATGAAAAACTGTTTTTT. It translates to CASCSTSSNEKLFF. Full variable domain (outside the CDR3, taken from reference TRBV18 and TRBJ1-4): NAGVMQNPRHLVRRRGQEARLRCSPMKGHSHVYWYRQLPEEGLKFMVYLQKENIIDESGMPKERFSAEFPKEGPSILRIQQVVRGDSAAYFCASCSTSSNEKLFFGSGTQLSVL.